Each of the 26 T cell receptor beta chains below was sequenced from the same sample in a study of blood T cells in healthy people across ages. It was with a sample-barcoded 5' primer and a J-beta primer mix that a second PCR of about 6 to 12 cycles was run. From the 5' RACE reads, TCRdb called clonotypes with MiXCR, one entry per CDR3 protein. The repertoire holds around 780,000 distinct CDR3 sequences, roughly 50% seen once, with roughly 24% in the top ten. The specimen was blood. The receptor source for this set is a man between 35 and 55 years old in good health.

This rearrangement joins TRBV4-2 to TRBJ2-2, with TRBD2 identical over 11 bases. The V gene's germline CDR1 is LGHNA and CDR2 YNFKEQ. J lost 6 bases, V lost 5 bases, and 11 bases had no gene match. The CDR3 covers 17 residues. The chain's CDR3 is CASSSTTSGKLSGELFF. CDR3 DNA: TGTGCCAGCAGCTCCACGACTAGCGGGAAGTTATCCGGGGAGCTGTTTTTT.

The DNA for the CDR3 is TGCAGTGCGCCCCCGGCCCAAGCGGGAGATACGCAGTATTTT. This sequence encodes CSAPPAQAGDTQYF. V and J are TRBV20-1 and TRBJ2-3, with D possibly TRBD2 on 6 matching bases. V lost 6 bases, J lost 5 bases, and 18 bases lay in between. Per germline, CDR1 DFQATT and CDR2 SNEGSKA (reference sequence). This CDR3 region has 14 residues.

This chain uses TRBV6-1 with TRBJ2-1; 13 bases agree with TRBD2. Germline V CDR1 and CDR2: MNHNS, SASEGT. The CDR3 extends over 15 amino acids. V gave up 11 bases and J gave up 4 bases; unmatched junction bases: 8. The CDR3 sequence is CAAVPGLAGYNEQFF. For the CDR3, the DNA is TGTGCCGCCGTACCGGGACTAGCGGGGTACAATGAGCAGTTCTTC.

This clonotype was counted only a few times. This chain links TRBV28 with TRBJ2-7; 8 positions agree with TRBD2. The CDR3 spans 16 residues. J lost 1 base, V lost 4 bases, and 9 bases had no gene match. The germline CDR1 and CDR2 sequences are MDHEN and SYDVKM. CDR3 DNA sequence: TGTGCCAGCAGTTCCCGAGCGGGAGCTCTTTCCTACGAGCAGTACTTC. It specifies CASSSRAGALSYEQYF.

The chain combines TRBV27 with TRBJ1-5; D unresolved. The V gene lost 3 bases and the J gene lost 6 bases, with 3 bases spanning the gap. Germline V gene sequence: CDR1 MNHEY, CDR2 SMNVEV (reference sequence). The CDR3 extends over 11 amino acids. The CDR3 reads CASSLAQPQHF. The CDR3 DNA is TGTGCCAGCAGTTTGGCTCAGCCCCAGCATTTT.

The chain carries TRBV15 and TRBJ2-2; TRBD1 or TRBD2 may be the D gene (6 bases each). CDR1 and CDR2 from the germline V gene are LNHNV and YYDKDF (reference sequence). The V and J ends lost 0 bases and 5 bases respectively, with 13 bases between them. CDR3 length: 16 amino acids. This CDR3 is CATSRERGLGTGELFF. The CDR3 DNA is TGTGCCACCAGCAGAGAACGGGGGCTAGGAACCGGGGAGCTGTTTTTT. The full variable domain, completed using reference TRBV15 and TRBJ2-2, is DAMVIQNPRYQVTQFGKPVTLSCSQTLNHNVMYWYQQKSSQAPKLLFHYYDKDFNNEADTPDNFQSRRPNTSFCFLDIRSPGLGDTAMYLCATSRERGLGTGELFFGEGSRLTVL.

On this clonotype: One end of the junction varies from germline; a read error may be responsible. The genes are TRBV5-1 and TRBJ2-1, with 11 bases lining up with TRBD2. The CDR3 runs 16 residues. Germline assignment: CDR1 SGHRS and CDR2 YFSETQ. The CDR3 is CASSLRLAGGYNGQFF. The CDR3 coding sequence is TGCGCCAGCAGCTTGAGGCTAGCGGGGGGTTACAATGGGCAGTTCTTC.

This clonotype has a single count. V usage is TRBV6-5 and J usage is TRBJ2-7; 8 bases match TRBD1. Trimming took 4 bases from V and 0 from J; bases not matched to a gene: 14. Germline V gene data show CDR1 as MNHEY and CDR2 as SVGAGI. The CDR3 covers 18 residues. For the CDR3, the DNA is TGTGCCAGCAGTTCCAACCTCGGACAGGGAATGACCTCCTACGAGCAGTACTTC. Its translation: CASSSNLGQGMTSYEQYF.

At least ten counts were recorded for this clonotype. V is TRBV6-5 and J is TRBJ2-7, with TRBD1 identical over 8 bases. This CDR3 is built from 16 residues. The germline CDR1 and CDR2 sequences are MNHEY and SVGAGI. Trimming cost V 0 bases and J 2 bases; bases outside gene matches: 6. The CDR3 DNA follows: TGTGCCAGCAGTTACTCGGTATCGGGACAGGCCTACGAGCAGTACTTC. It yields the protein CASSYSVSGQAYEQYF.

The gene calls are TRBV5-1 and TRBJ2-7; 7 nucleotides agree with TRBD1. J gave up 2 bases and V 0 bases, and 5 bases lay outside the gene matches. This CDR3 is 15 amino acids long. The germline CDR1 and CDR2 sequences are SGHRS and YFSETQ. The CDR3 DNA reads TGCGCCAGCAGCTTGGCCTGGGGACAGACCTACGAGCAGTACTTC. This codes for CASSLAWGQTYEQYF.

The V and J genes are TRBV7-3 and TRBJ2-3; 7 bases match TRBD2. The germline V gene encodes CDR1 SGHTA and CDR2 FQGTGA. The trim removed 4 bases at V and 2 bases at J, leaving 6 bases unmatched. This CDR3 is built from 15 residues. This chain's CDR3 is CASSSGAGFTDTQYF. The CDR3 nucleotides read TGTGCCAGCAGCTCGGGAGCGGGATTCACAGATACGCAGTATTTT.

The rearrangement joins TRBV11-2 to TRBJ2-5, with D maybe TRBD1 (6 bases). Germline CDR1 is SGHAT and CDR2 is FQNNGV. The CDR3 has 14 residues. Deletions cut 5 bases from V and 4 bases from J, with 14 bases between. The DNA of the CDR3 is TGTGCCAGCAGCCAAAATCGAGGGGGAGAGACCCAGTACTTC. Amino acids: CASSQNRGGETQYF.

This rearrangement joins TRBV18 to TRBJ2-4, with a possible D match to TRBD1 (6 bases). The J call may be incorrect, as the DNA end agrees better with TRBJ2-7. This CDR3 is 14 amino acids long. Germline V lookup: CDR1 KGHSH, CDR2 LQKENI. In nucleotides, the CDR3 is TGTGCCAGCCCGGGACAAAGGGGAGCCTACGAGCAGTACTTC. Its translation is CASPGQRGAYEQYF.

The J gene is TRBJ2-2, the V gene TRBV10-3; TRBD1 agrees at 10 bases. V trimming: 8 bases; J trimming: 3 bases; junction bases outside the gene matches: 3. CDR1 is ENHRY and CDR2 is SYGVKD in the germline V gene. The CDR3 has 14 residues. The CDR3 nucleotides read TGTGCCATCGGGACAGGGGCGGACACCGGGGAGCTGTTTTTT. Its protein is CAIGTGADTGELFF.

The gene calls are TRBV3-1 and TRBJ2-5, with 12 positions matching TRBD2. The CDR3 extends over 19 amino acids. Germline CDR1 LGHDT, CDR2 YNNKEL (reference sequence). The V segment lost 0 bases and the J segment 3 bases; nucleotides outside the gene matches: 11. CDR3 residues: CASSQETGLAGRAKETQYF. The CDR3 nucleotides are TGTGCCAGCAGCCAAGAGACCGGACTAGCGGGGAGAGCCAAAGAGACCCAGTACTTC.

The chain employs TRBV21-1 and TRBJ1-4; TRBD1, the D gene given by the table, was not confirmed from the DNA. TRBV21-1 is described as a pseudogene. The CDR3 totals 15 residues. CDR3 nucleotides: TGTGCCAGCAGCAAACAAGGACAGGGATGGGAAAAACTGTTTTTT. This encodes CASSKQGQGWEKLFF.

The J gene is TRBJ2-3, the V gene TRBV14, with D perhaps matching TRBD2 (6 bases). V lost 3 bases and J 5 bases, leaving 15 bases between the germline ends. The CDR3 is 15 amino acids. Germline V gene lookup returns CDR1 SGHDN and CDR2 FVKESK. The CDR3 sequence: CASSHWDAGIDTQYF. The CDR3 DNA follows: TGTGCCAGCAGCCACTGGGATGCGGGGATAGATACGCAGTATTTT. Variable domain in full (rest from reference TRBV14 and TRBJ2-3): EAGVTQFPSHSVIEKGQTVTLRCDPISGHDNLYWYRRVMGKEIKFLLHFVKESKQDESGMPNNRFLAERTGGTYSTLKVQPAELEDSGVYFCASSHWDAGIDTQYFGPGTRLTVL.

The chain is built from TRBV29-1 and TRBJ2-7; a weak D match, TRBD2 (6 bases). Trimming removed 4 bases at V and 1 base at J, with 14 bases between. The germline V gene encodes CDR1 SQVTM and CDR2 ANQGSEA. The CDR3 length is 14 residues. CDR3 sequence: CSVALLAKSYEQYF. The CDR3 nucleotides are TGCAGCGTTGCACTTCTAGCGAAATCCTACGAGCAGTACTTC.

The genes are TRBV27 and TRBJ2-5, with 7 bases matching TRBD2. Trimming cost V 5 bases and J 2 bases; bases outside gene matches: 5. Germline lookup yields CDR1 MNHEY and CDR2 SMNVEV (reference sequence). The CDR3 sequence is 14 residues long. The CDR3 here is CASSVAGVQETQYF. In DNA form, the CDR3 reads TGTGCCAGCAGTGTCGCGGGAGTTCAAGAGACCCAGTACTTC.

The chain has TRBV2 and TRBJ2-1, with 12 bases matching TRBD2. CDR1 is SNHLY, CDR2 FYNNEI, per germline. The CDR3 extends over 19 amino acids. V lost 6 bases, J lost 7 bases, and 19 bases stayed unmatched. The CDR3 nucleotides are TGTGCCAGCAGGTTTGGGACTAGCGGGTTCCAAAGCCCCATTAATGAGCAGTTCTTC. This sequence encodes CASRFGTSGFQSPINEQFF.

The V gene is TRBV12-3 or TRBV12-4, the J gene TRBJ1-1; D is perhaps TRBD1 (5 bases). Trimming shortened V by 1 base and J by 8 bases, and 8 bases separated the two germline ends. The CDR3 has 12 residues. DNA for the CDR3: TGTGCCAGCAGTTTAGGACAGACCGAAGCTTTCTTT. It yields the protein CASSLGQTEAFF.

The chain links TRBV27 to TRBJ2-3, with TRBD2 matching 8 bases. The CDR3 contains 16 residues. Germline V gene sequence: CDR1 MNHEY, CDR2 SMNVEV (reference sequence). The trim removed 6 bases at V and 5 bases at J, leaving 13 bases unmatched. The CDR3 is CASRLLAATGIDTQYF. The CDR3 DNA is TGTGCCAGCAGGTTACTAGCGGCTACGGGGATAGATACGCAGTATTTT.

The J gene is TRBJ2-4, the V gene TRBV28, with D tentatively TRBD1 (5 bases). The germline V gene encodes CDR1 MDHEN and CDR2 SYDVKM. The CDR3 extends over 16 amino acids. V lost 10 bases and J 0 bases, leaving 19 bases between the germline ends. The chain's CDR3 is CATSSAGHLAKNIQYF. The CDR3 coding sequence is TGTGCCACAAGCTCGGCCGGACACCTAGCCAAAAACATTCAGTACTTC.

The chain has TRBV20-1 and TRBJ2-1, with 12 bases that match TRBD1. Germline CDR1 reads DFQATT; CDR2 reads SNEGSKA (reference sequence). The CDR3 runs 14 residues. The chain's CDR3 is CRAHPGQGAGEQFF. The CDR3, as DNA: TGCAGGGCCCATCCGGGACAGGGGGCAGGTGAGCAGTTCTTC.

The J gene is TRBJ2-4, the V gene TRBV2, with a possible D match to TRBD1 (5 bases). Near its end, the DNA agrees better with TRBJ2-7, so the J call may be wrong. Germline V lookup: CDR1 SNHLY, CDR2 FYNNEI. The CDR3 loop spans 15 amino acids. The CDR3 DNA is TGTGCCAGCAGTGGGGCGGCAGGGCAGGCCTACGAGCAGTACTTC. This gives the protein CASSGAAGQAYEQYF.

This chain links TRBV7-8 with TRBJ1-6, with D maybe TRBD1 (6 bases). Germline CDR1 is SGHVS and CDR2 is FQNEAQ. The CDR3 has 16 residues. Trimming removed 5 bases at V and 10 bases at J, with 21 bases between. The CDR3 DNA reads TGTGCCAGCAGCCCCCCATTTCAGGGGTCAAGGTCACCCCTCCACTTT. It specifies CASSPPFQGSRSPLHF.